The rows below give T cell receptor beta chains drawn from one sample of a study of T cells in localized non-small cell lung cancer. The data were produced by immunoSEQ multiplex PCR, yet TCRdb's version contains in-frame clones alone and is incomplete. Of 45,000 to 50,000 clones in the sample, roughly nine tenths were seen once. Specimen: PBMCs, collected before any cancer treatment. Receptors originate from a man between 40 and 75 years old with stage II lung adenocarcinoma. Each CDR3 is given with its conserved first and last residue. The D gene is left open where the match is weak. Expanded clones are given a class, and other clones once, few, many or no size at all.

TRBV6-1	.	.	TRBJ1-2	CASSEEPYVNYGYTF	TGTGCCAGCAGTGAAGAACCGTACGTTAACTATGGCTACACCTTC
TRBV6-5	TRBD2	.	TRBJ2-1	CASSYREGSRNEQFF	TGTGCCAGCAGTTACCGGGAGGGTAGTAGGAATGAGCAGTTCTTC
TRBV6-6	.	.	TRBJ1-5	CASTSTVGIGQPQHF	TGTGCCAGCACCTCGACGGTGGGGATCGGGCAGCCCCAGCATTTT
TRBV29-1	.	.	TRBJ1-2	CSVGYLGHVYHGDGYTF	TGCAGCGTTGGTTATTTGGGACATGTCTACCACGGGGATGGCTACACCTTC
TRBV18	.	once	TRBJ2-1	CASSPTGNNEQFF	TGTGCCAGCTCACCAACTGGGAACAATGAGCAGTTCTTC
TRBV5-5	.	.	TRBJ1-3	CASSSRIDRGNTIYF	TGTGCCAGCAGCTCTCGGATCGATAGAGGAAACACCATATATTTT
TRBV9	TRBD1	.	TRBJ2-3	CASSEGQLATDTQYF	TGTGCCAGCAGCGAGGGACAGCTTGCCACAGATACGCAGTATTTT
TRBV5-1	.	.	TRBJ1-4	CASSLRESEKLFF	TGCGCCAGCAGCTTAAGGGAGAGTGAAAAACTGTTTTTT
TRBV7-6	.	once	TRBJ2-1	CASSLGGALSYNEQFF	TGTGCCAGCAGCCTAGGGGGGGCTCTCTCCTACAATGAGCAGTTCTTC
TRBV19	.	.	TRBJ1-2	CASKRPDYGYTF	TGTGCCAGTAAGCGTCCAGACTATGGCTACACCTTC
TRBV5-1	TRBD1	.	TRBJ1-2	CASSLTGTGTDGYTF	TGCGCCAGCAGCTTGACCGGGACAGGGACCGATGGCTACACCTTC
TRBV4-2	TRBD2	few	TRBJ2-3	CASSSVLASGGDTDTQYF	TGTGCCAGCAGCTCGGTATTGGCTAGCGGGGGGGATACAGATACGCAGTATTTT
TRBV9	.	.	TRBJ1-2	CASSKLQQGSYGYTF	TGTGCCAGCAGCAAACTACAACAGGGCAGCTATGGCTACACCTTC
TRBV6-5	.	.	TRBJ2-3	CASSYYAGAGTDTQYF	TGTGCCAGCAGTTACTACGCAGGGGCTGGCACAGATACGCAGTATTTT
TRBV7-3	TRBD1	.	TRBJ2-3	CASSLRMPGTGATDTQYF	TGTGCCAGCAGCTTAAGGATGCCCGGGACAGGGGCCACAGATACGCAGTATTTT
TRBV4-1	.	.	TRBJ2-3	CASSHPLGGSTDTQYF	TGCGCCAGCAGCCATCCCCTTGGCGGTAGCACAGATACGCAGTATTTT
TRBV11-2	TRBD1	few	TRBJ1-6	CASSFEGARNSPLHF	TGTGCCAGCAGCTTCGAGGGGGCGCGAAATTCACCCCTCCACTTT
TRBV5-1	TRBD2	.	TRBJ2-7	CASSLVTSGIYEQYF	TGCGCCAGCAGCTTGGTAACTAGCGGAATCTACGAGCAGTACTTC
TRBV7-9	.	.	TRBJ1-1	CASSSQVARRAFF	TGTGCCAGCAGCTCCCAGGTGGCCCGAAGAGCTTTCTTT
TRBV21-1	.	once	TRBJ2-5	CASSKANWGEERETQYF	TGTGCCAGCAGCAAAGCCAACTGGGGGGAAGAAAGGGAGACCCAGTACTTC
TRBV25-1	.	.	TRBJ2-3	CASSDLQGDTQYF	TGTGCCAGCAGTGATCTTCAGGGAGATACGCAGTATTTT
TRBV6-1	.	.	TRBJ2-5	CASSERARLVRETQYF	TGTGCCAGCAGTGAACGTGCTCGGTTGGTAAGGGAGACCCAGTACTTC
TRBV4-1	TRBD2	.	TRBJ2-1	CASSQDRGTSRHEQFF	TGCGCCAGCAGCCAAGACCGAGGGACTAGTAGACATGAGCAGTTCTTC
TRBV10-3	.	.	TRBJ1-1	CAISEGQGMRNTEAFF	TGTGCCATCAGTGAGGGGCAGGGGATGAGGAACACTGAAGCTTTCTTT
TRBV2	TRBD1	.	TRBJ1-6	CASRDRAPALHF	TGTGCCAGCAGGGACAGGGCCCCGGCCCTCCACTTT
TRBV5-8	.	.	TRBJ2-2	CASSLGQGTGELFF	TGTGCCAGCAGCTTGGGGCAGGGCACCGGGGAGCTGTTTTTT
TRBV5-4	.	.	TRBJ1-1	CASSPFKNTEAFF	TGTGCCAGCAGCCCCTTTAAGAACACTGAAGCTTTCTTT
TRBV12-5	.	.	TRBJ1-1	CASGLFRLEWRTPARNTEAFF	TGTGCTAGTGGTCTCTTCAGATTGGAGTGGAGGACACCGGCGAGGAACACTGAAGCTTTCTTT
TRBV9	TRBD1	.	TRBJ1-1	CASSAGTGSGTEAFF	TGTGCCAGCAGCGCCGGGACAGGGAGTGGGACTGAAGCTTTCTTT
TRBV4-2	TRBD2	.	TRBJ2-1	CASSPGLADTYNEQFF	TGTGCCAGCAGCCCTGGACTAGCGGATACCTACAATGAGCAGTTCTTC
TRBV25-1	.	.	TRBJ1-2	CASSILAGGGYTF	TGTGCCAGCAGTATCCTAGCCGGCGGTGGCTACACCTTC
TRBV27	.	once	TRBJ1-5	CASSSTTGPYSNQPQHF	TGTGCCAGCAGTTCAACAACAGGGCCCTATAGCAATCAGCCCCAGCATTTT
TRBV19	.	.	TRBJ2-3	CASSLRGSDTQYF	TGTGCCAGTAGTCTCAGGGGTTCAGATACGCAGTATTTT
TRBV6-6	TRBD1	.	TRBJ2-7	CASSYSRQGGEQYF	TGTGCCAGCAGTTACTCGCGACAGGGTGGCGAGCAGTACTTC
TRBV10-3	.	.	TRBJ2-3	CAMRPGGGRADTQYF	TGTGCCATGAGACCAGGGGGGGGGCGAGCAGATACGCAGTATTTT
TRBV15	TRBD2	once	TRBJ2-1	CATSRDPLSGGLYNEQFF	TGTGCCACCAGCAGAGACCCACTTAGCGGGGGGCTCTACAATGAGCAGTTCTTC
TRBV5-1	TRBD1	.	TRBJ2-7	CASSLDGRGLGDEQYF	TGCGCCAGCAGCTTGGATGGTAGGGGGCTGGGAGACGAGCAGTACTTC
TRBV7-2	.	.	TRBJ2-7	CASRLRGGSYEQYF	TGTGCCAGCAGGCTAAGGGGTGGCTCCTACGAGCAGTACTTC
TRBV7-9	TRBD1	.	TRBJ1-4	CASSFRDRANEKLFF	TGTGCCAGCAGCTTCAGGGACAGGGCTAATGAAAAACTGTTTTTT
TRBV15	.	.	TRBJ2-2	CATSRVLHRVGTGELFF	TGTGCCACCAGCAGAGTCCTACACAGGGTGGGGACCGGGGAGCTGTTTTTT
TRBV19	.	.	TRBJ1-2	CASSIDLLGPAPDYGYTF	TGTGCCAGTAGTATAGATCTATTAGGGCCCGCTCCCGACTATGGCTACACCTTC
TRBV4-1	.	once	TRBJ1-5	CASSVSPSQPQHF	TGCGCCAGCAGCGTCTCCCCGAGTCAGCCCCAGCATTTT
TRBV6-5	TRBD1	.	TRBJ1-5	CASGTGGHNQPQHF	TGTGCCAGTGGGACAGGGGGCCACAATCAGCCCCAGCATTTT
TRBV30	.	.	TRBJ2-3	CAWSKGPPVDTQYF	TGTGCCTGGAGTAAGGGGCCCCCCGTGGATACGCAGTATTTT